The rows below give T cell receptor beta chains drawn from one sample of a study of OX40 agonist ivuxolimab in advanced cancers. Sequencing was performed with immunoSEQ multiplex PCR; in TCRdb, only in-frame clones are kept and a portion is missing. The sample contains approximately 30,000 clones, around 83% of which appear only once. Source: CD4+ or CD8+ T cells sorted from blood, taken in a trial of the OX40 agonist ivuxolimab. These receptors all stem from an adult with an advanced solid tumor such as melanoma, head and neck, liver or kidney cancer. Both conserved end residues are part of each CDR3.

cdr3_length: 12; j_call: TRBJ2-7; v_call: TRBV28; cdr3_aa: CASSFDRVEQYF
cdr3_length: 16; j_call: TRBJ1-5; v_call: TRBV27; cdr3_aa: CASTPSGPDSNQPQHF
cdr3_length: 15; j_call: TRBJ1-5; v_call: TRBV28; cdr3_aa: CASSRDRGYVQPQHF
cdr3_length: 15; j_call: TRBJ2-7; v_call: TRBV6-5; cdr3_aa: CASSYSADRAYEQYF
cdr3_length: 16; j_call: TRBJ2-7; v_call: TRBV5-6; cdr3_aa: CASSFGGRSASYEQYF
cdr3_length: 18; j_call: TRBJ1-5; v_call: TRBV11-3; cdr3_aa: CASRMRGQGRDGNQPQHF
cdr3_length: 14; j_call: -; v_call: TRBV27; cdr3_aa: CASSRTGGFDEQYF
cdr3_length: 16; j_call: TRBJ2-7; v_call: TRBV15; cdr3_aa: CATSRERQGAYYEQYF
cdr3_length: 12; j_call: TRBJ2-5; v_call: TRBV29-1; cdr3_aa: CSVSLAEETQYF
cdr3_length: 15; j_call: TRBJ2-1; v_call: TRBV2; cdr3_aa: CASSGAALTYNEQFF
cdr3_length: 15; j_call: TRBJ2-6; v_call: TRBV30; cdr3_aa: CAWSVPGQGINVLTF
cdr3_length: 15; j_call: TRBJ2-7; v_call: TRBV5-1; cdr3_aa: CASSLGGDNAYEQYF
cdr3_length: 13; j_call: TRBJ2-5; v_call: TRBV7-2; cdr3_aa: CASSGETEETQYF
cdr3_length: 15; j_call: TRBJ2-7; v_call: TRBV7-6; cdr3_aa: CASSLVRTGAHEQYF
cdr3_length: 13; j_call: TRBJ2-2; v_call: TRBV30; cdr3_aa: CAWDSRGDGELFF
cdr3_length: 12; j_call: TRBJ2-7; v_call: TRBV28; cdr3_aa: CASGGGGYEQYF
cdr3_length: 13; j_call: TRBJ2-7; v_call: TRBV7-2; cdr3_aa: CASSLHSHYEQYF
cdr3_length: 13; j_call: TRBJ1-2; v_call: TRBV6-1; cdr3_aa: CASSEGEIYGYTF
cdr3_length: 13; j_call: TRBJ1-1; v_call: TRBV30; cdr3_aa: CAWSLTGETEAFF
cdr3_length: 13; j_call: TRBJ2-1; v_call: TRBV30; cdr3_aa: CAASGLGFYEQFF
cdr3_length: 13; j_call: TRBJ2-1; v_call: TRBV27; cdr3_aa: CASSFSHYNEQFF
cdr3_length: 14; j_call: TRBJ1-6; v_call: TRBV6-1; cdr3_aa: CANSRDRSGSPLHF
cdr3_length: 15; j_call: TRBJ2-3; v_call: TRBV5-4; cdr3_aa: CASSPGLAGVDTQYF
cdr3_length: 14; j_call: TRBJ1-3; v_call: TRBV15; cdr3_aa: CATSRARGGPTIYF
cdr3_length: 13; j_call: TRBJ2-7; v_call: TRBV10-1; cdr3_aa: CASSESVTYEQYF
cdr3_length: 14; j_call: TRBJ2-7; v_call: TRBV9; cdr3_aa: CASSVAQGTYEQYF
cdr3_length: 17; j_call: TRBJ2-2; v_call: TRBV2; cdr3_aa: CASSEKGVRPSTGELFF
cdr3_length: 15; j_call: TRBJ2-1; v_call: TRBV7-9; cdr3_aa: CASSLGPETLNEQFF
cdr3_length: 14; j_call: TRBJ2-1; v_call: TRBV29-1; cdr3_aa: CSVEEGGPYNEQFF
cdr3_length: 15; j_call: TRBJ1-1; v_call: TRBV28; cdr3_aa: CASSLNPTGHTEAFF
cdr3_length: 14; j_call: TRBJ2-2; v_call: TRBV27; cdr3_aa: CASSFTVRTGELFF
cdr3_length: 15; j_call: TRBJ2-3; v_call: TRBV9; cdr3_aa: CASGGLGVSTDTQYF
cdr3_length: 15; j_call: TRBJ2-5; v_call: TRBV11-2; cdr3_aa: CASSLTSGGGETQYF
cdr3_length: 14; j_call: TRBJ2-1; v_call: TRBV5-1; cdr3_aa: CASSMGGPYNEQFF
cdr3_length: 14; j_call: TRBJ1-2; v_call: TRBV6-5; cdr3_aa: CASSTPTGNYGYTF
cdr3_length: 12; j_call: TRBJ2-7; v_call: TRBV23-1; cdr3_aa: CASSQLENEQYF
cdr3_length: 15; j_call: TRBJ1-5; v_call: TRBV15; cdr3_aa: CATSIETKRDQPQHF
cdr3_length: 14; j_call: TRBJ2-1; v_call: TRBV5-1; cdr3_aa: CASSLGTDYNEQFF
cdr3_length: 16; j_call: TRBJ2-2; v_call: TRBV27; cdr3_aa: CASSFDREWETGELFF
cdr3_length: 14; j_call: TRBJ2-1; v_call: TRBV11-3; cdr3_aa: CASSSPQQGGEQFF
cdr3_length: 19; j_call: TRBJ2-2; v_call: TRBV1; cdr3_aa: CTSRWTSGRAGLSPGELFF
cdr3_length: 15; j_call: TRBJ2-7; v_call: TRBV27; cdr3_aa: CASSMGTPRPYEQYF
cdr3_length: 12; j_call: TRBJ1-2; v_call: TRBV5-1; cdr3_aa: CASSFDQYGYTF
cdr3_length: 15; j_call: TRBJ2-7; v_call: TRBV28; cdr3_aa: CASSWGAGGPGEQYF
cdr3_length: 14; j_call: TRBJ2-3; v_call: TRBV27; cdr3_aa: CASTSVGVTDTQYF
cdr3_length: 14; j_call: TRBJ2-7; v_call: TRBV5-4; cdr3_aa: CASSLAQGAYEQYF
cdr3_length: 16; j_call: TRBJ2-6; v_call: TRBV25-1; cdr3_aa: CASSEWQASGANVLTF
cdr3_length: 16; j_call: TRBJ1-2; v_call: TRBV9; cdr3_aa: CASSVRAGSLPYGYTF
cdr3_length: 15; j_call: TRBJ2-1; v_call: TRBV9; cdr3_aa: CASRGTGGSYNEQFF
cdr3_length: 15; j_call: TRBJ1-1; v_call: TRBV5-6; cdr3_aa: CASSLGEARNTEAFF